The entry that follows covers one T cell receptor (beta chain) sequence. These data originate in a study of T cell changes during pregnancy in multiple sclerosis. Clones were read by immunoSEQ multiplex PCR, and TCRdb kept only the in-frame ones, dropping some. The data show 65,000 to 85,000 clones, approximately 89% seen once. Germline V gene data show CDR1 as SNHLY and CDR2 as FYNNEI. The CDR3 spans 15 residues. V lost 1 base to trimming and J lost 4 bases; unmatched junction nucleotides: 4. The rearrangement links TRBV2 to TRBJ2-1; 7 positions match TRBD1. The material was peripheral blood, obtained in the second trimester of pregnancy. This TCR derives from a female donor with multiple sclerosis, enrolled in a pregnancy study. The CDR3 bases are TGTGCCAGCAGTGAAGGACAGGGCCCATACAATGAGCAGTTCTTC. This encodes CASSEGQGPYNEQFF.